This T cell receptor (beta chain) was retrieved from a study of Graves' ophthalmopathy and Graves' hyperthyroidism. Overall study findings and caveats: It was with around 67% sensitivity and around 72% specificity that the model predicted ophthalmopathy progression.

RNA transcripts were the template, and TCR beta CDR3 regions were amplified from them. RT-PCR was first run with HTBI primers, then multiplex PCR in a second round. TCRdb fed the multiplex PCR reads into MiXCR, producing one record per CDR3 protein. The table lists approximately 1.2 million distinct CDR3 sequences, less than 45% of them singletons. This clonotype was seen a handful of times. Antigen specificity is unknown. Diagnosis relied on clinical symptoms, serum thyroxine, TRAb, thyroid ultrasound and orbital computed tomography. The sequenced sample consisted of peripheral blood or thyroid tissue (not recorded which). This receptor was obtained from an adult man with Graves' hyperthyroidism.

The CDR3 loop is CAIGGSGNTIYF. The DNA of the CDR3 is TGTGCCATCGGTGGCTCTGGAAACACCATATATTTT. The chain combines TRBV10-3 with TRBJ1-3, with no clear D. This CDR3 region has 12 residues. Germline loops: CDR1 ENHRY, CDR2 SYGVKD. With 8 bases removed from V and 0 bases from J, the gap between germline ends came to 5 bases.